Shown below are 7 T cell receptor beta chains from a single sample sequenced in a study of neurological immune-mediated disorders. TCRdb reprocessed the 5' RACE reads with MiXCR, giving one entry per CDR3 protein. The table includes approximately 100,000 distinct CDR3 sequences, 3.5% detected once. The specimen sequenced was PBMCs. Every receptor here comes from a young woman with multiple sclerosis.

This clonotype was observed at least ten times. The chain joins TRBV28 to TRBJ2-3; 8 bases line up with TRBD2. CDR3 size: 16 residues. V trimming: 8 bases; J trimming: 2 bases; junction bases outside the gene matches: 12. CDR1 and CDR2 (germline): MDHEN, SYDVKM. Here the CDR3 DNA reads TGTGCCAGCTCGCACCGAGGTAGCGGGATCACAGATACGCAGTATTTT. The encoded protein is CASSHRGSGITDTQYF. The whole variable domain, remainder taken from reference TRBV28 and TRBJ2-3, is DVKVTQSSRYLVKRTGEKVFLECVQDMDHENMFWYRQDPGLGLRLIYFSYDVKMKEKGDIPEGYSVSREKKERFSLILESASTNQTSMYLCASSHRGSGITDTQYFGPGTRLTVL.

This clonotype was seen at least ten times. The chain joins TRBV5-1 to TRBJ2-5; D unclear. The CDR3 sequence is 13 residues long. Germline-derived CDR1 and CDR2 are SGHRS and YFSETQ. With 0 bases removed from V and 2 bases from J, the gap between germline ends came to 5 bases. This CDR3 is CASSLGGQETQYF. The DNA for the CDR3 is TGCGCCAGCAGCTTGGGGGGTCAAGAGACCCAGTACTTC. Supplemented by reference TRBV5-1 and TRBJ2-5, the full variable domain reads KAGVTQTPRYLIKTRGQQVTLSCSPISGHRSVSWYQQTPGQGLQFLFEYFSETQRNKGNFPGRFSGRQFSNSRSEMNVSTLELGDSALYLCASSLGGQETQYFGPGTRLLVL.

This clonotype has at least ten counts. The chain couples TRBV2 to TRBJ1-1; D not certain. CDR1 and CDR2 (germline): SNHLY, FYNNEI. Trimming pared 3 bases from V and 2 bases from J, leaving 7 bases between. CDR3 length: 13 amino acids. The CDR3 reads CASSEVHNTEAFF. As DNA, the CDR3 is TGTGCCAGCAGTGAGGTCCATAACACTGAAGCTTTCTTT.

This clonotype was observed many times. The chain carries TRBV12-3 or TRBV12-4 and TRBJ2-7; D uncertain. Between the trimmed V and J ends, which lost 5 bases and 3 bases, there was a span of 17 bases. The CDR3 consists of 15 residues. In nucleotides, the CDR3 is TGTGCCAGCAGTCTTGACGGCCTGAACAACTACGAGCAGTACTTC. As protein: CASSLDGLNNYEQYF.

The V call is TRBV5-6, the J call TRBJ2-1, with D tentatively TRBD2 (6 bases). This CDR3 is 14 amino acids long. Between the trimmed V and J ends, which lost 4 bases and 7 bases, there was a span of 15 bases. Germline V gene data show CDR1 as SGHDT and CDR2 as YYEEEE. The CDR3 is CASSRGGGVNEQFF. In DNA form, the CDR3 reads TGTGCCAGCAGCCGGGGCGGCGGGGTGAATGAGCAGTTCTTC. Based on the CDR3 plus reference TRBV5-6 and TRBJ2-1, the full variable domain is DAGVTQSPTHLIKTRGQQVTLRCSPKSGHDTVSWYQQALGQGPQFIFQYYEEEERQRGNFPDRFSGHQFPNYSSELNVNALLLGDSALYLCASSRGGGVNEQFFGPGTRLTVL.

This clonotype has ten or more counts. The CDR3: CASSGLAGGGNEQFF. Here the CDR3 DNA reads TGTGCCAGCAGCGGACTAGCGGGAGGTGGGAATGAGCAGTTCTTC. This rearrangement joins TRBV6-4 to TRBJ2-1; 14 nucleotides match TRBD2. The CDR3 consists of 15 residues. Germline trimming cut 6 bases from V and 7 bases from J; bases unmatched to any gene: 5. Germline lookup yields CDR1 MRHNA and CDR2 SNTAGT.

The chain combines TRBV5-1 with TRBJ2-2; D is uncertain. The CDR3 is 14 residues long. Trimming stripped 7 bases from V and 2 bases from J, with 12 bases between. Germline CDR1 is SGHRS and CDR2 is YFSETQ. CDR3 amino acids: CASSGTPNTGELFF. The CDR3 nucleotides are TGCGCCAGCTCGGGCACTCCCAACACCGGGGAGCTGTTTTTT.